This T cell receptor (beta chain) was sequenced in a study of breast tumors, draining lymph nodes, adjacent tissues. V dropped 1 base and J dropped 6; count of bases not matched to a gene: 8. The CDR3 consists of 14 residues. Germline CDR1 reads GTSNPN; CDR2 reads SVGIG (reference sequence). One entry per CDR3 protein results from TCRdb running MiXCR on the multiplex PCR reads. The table has tens of thousands of distinct CDR3 sequences, 68% seen once. Findings and limits, study-wide: Compared with lymph nodes, tumors were less diverse; compared with nontumor tissue, more. The data were judged consistent with most tumor T cells coming from lymph node and expanding in tumor. That most tumor T cells come from lymph nodes remained unproven. Tumor and nontumor repertoires were significantly more similar in luminal-like than in basal-like breast cancer.

About this clonotype: Its matching antigen is unknown.

The V and J genes are TRBV30 and TRBJ1-2, with TRBD1 matching 7 bases. The TCR comes from a female donor with breast cancer. Some clones in this sample may be carry-over from other donors' samples. Sequencing was performed on tumor-adjacent breast tissue. This CDR3 is CAWSGQGRIHGYTF. DNA for the CDR3: TGTGCCTGGAGTGGACAGGGTAGAATTCATGGCTACACCTTC.